These T cell receptor beta chains were read from a single sample in a study of long-term antiretroviral therapy in people with HIV. Here immunoSEQ multiplex PCR was the method, and the copy in TCRdb shows in-frame clones only, minus some. This table holds more than 35,000 clones, roughly 80% found once. The sequencing used unsorted PBMCs, collected 1.5 years after starting antiretroviral therapy. Receptors were obtained from a man aged 18 to 35 with HIV. Each CDR3 is given with its conserved first and last residue. D genes are given only for firm matches. The size field is filled for only some rows; it gives once, few, many or a size class.

V	size	D	J	DNA	CDR3
TRBV9	.	TRBD1	TRBJ2-2	TGTGCCAGCAGCCCCCGGGACAGGGCCGACACCGGGGAGCTGTTTTTT	CASSPRDRADTGELFF
TRBV7-2	medium-sized	.	TRBJ1-3	TGTGCCAGCAGCTTAACGGGAAACACCATATATTTT	CASSLTGNTIYF
TRBV28	few	.	TRBJ2-7	TGTGCCAGCGGAGCTAACGACAGGCCAGCTATCTACGAGCAGTACTTC	CASGANDRPAIYEQYF
TRBV6-6	.	.	TRBJ2-5	TGTGCCAGCAGTTACTCCTCAGACCCCAGAGGAGAGACCCAGTACTTC	CASSYSSDPRGETQYF
TRBV4-2	.	.	TRBJ1-4	TGTGCCAGCAGCTTTACCAGCCGGGACTCCCTGGGGTTAGGTGAAAAACTGTTTTTT	CASSFTSRDSLGLGEKLFF
TRBV11-3	.	TRBD1	TRBJ2-6	TGTGCCAGCAGCGCCTCCGGGACAGGGCTCTCGGGGGCCAACGTCCTGACTTTC	CASSASGTGLSGANVLTF
TRBV5-1	.	TRBD1	TRBJ2-3	TGCGCCAGCAGCTCCGGGACAGGGTGGGGAGATACGCAGTATTTT	CASSSGTGWGDTQYF
TRBV27	.	.	TRBJ2-7	TGTGCCAGCAGTTTATCTAAGCTCCACGAGCAGTACTTC	CASSLSKLHEQYF
TRBV29-1	.	.	TRBJ1-1	TGCAGCGTGGTGGGGGGGGCGGTCACTGAAGCTTTCTTT	CSVVGGAVTEAFF
TRBV5-6	.	TRBD1	TRBJ1-1	TGTGCCAGCAGCTTCCCCGGGACAGGGAGGAACACTGAAGCTTTCTTT	CASSFPGTGRNTEAFF
TRBV28	few	.	TRBJ2-3	TGTGCCAGCAGTTTCGGTGCTCTTGGAAGCACAGATACGCAGTATTTT	CASSFGALGSTDTQYF
TRBV19	few	TRBD2	TRBJ2-7	TGTGCCAGTAGTATGTCGGGAGGGGTAACCTACGAGCAGTACTTC	CASSMSGGVTYEQYF
TRBV18	.	TRBD2	TRBJ2-1	TGTGCCAGCTCACCAGAAATCACTAGCGGGAGTTCCTACAATGAGCAGTTCTTC	CASSPEITSGSSYNEQFF
TRBV9	.	.	TRBJ2-1	TGTGCCAGCAGCATACCCGGTTCAGAGCAGTTCTTC	CASSIPGSEQFF
TRBV6-5	.	.	TRBJ2-7	TGTGCCAGCAGTTACTCCAGGGCCAGCTCCTACGAGCAGTACTTC	CASSYSRASSYEQYF
TRBV2	.	TRBD1	TRBJ1-5	TGTGCCAGCAGGGACAGGGAGGATCAGCCCCAGCATTTT	CASRDREDQPQHF
TRBV7-9	.	.	TRBJ1-5	TGTGCCAGCGCGCCCGGTAGCAATCAGCCCCAGCATTTT	CASAPGSNQPQHF